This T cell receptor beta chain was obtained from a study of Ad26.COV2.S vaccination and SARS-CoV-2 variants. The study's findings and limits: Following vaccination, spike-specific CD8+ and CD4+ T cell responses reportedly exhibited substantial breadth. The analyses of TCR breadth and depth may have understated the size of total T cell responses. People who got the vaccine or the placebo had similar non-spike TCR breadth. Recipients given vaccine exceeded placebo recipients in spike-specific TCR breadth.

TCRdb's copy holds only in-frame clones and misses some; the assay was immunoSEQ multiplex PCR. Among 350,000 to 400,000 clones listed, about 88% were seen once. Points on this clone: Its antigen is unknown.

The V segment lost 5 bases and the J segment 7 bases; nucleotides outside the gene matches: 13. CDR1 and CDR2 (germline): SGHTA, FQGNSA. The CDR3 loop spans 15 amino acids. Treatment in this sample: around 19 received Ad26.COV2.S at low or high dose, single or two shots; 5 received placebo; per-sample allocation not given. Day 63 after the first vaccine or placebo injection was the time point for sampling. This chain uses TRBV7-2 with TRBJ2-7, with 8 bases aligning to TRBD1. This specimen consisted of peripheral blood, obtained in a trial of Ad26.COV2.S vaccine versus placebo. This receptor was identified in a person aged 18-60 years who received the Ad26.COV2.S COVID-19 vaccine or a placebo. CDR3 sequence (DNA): TGTGCCAGCAGCCCCGCTTACCAGGGGGCGCATGAGCAGTACTTC. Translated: CASSPAYQGAHEQYF.